Below are 5 T cell receptor beta chains sequenced from a single sample in a study of shared clonotypes between healthy human individuals. The table came from immunoSEQ multiplex PCR; TCRdb's copy has only in-frame clones and leaves some out. The repertoire includes approximately 320,000 clones, roughly 70% of them detected once, and under 13% sits in the top ten. Sequenced input: memory CD4+ T cells sorted from blood. Indicated subset: CD45RA-negative fraction. These receptors were collected from a man aged 25-45 years in good health.

V usage is TRBV19 and J usage is TRBJ2-7; TRBD2 aligns across 7 bases. V dropped 5 bases and J dropped 1; count of bases not matched to a gene: 11. Germline assignment: CDR1 LNHDA and CDR2 SQIVND (reference sequence). CDR3 length equals 16 residues. This chain's CDR3 is CASSSGGGSRSYEQYF. The DNA for the CDR3 is TGTGCCAGTAGTTCGGGCGGCGGGAGCAGGTCCTACGAGCAGTACTTC. Together with reference TRBV19 and TRBJ2-7, the CDR3 gives the full variable domain: DGGITQSPKYLFRKEGQNVTLSCEQNLNHDAMYWYRQDPGQGLRLIYYSQIVNDFQKGDIAEGYSVSREKKESFPLTVTSAQKNPTAFYLCASSSGGGSRSYEQYFGPGTRLTVT.

This chain connects TRBV27 to TRBJ2-7; D not certain. This CDR3 region has 16 residues. V lost 2 bases and J 2 bases, leaving 16 bases between the germline ends. Germline assignment: CDR1 MNHEY and CDR2 SMNVEV (reference sequence). CDR3 amino acids: CASSLIGIGSPYEQYF. In nucleotides, the CDR3 is TGTGCCAGCAGTTTAATTGGGATCGGCAGCCCCTACGAGCAGTACTTC.

V is TRBV13 and J is TRBJ2-1, with 12 bases lining up with TRBD2. This CDR3 is built from 20 residues. V lost 6 bases and J lost 0; bases outside the gene matches: 15. Germline lookup yields CDR1 PRHDT and CDR2 FYEKMQ (reference sequence). The CDR3, as DNA: TGTGCCAGCAGACCCGAAAGCGGACTAGCGGGAAAAGACTCCTACAATGAGCAGTTCTTC. This translates into CASRPESGLAGKDSYNEQFF.

At least ten counts were recorded for this clone. The rearrangement links TRBV9 to TRBJ1-3; D is possibly TRBD1 (6 bases). Trimming pared 3 bases from V and 2 bases from J, leaving 12 bases between. The length of the CDR3 is 15 residues. Germline assignment: CDR1 SGDLS and CDR2 YYNGEE. The CDR3: CASSAPAGAGNTIYF. CDR3 nucleotide sequence: TGTGCCAGCAGCGCCCCGGCAGGGGCTGGAAACACCATATATTTT.

This chain uses TRBV5-4 with TRBJ2-3; TRBD2 agrees at 7 bases. CDR3 size: 14 residues. Germline lookup yields CDR1 SGHNT and CDR2 YYREEE (reference sequence). Trimming at V came to 4 bases and at J to 4 bases, leaving 6 bases not matched to a gene. CDR3 coding DNA: TGTGCCAGCAGCCAAGCCGGGAGGTCAGATACGCAGTATTTT. It yields the protein CASSQAGRSDTQYF.